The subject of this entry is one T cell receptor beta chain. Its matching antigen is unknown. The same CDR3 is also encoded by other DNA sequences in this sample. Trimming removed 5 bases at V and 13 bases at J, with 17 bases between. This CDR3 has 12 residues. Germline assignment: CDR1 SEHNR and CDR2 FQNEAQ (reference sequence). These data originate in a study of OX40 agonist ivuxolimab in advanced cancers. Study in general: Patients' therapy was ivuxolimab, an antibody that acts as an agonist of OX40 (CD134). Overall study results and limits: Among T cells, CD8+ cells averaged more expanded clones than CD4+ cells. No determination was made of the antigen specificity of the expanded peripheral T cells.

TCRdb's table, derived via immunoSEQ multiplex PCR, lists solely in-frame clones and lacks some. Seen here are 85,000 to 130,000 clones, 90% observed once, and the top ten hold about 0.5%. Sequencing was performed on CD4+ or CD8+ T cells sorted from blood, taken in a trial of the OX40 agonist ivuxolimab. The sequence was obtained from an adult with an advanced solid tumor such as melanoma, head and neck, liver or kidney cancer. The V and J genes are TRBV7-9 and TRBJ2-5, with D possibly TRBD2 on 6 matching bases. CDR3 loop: CASSLVEGPGYF. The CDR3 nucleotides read TGTGCCAGCAGCCTAGTGGAGGGCCCGGGGTACTTC.